A selection of T cell receptor beta chains follows, all from one sample in a study of a mutant IDH1 vaccine in newly diagnosed glioma. Some clones are missing from TCRdb's copy, which holds only in-frame ones; the method was immunoSEQ multiplex PCR. Of over 50,000 clones detected, 70% to 90% appear once; the ten largest clones hold about 4.2%. For these TCRs, the target antigens are not known. Sequenced here: PBMCs, sampled from a glioma patient whose treatment included an IDH1 peptide vaccine. The receptors derive from a woman aged 40-49 years with glioma. The CDR3 runs from the conserved cysteine through the conserved F or W. The order of the fields is V gene, CDR3 length, clone size, CDR3 protein. Some rows mark clone size as missing; the rest say once, few, many or name a class of expanded clone.

>TRBV19|16|once
CASSIVGGLANYGYTF
>TRBV6-1|13|.
CASRHFPDQPQHF
>TRBV5-1|14|.
CASSLQTGTETQYF
>TRBV18|15|few
CASSPLMDRKETQYF
>TRBV6-5|15|.
CASSYSPLAAETQYF
>TRBV7-9|12|once
CASSVGGTEAFF
>TRBV29-1|14|.
CSVLSSEAGNTIYF
>TRBV7-6|20|.
CASSPPGQGARLGTITEAFF
>TRBV2|16|once
CASSPVWGGPGQPQHF
>TRBV4-2|17|.
CASSPTKGTSTQETQYF
>TRBV29-1|15|.
CSVSRAGRRSDEQYF
>TRBV15|15|.
CATSRGGLGNTEAFF
>TRBV7-9|15|.
CASSTGQGGYTEAFF
>TRBV4-2|16|.
CASSQEGWTNPDTQYF
>TRBV4-3|16|once
CASSRLPSGGTDTQYF
>TRBV7-6|15|.
CASSYQQGPERTQYF
>TRBV27|16|once
CASTVGGTRFTGELFF
>TRBV9|13|.
CASAGTVDNEQFF
>TRBV18|11|.
CASSPNTEAFF
>TRBV30|13|.
CAWNGGSNQPQHF
>TRBV10-3|18|.
CAISESVGTSGSGNEQFF
>TRBV5-4|15|.
CASSLGGTATYEQYF
>TRBV6-1|14|.
CASRGVGVYSPLHF
>TRBV30|12|.
CAWTGGQETQYF
>TRBV30|13|few
CAWTGAYNQPQHF
>TRBV9|17|.
CASSPRLAGGPDGEQYF
>TRBV15|13|.
CATSRDRYTEAFF
>TRBV7-9|12|.
CASSLDKQPQHF
>TRBV18|16|.
CASSPPMQGGTGELFF
>TRBV2|13|.
CASQGAANEKLFF
>TRBV6-5|14|few
CASHPLANQETQYF